The present T cell receptor (beta chain) was sequenced within a study of blood T cell repertoires in COVID-19 (dated by TCRdb to 2020 to 2022). Regarding the complete study: Samples from collaborators originated in the United States, Italy and Spain and spanned both the acute and convalescent phases of COVID-19. The prospective study material was composed of cDNA or gDNA derived from T cells, B-cell-depleted T cells, or PBMCs. The dataset comprised deeply sampled blood TCRbeta repertoires from subjects exposed to, actively infected with, or recovered from COVID-19. A freely available public database, intended as a resource for researchers studying the immune response to SARS-CoV-2, is where the repertoires were released. The samples were drawn from the first 160 participants of the ongoing ImmuneRACE study and from 950 to 1,500 subjects provided by 6 global collaborators. Sample metadata almost always included a de-identified subject ID, COVID-19 status, age in years and sex. Where available, HLA class I and class II types were taken from metadata supplied by the sample provider and were not determined by assay-based typing.

Collaborating institutions collected whole blood in K2EDTA tubes following their own protocols. For TCRbeta analysis, collaborators shipped samples as frozen whole blood, isolated PBMCs, or DNA extracted from either of those sample types. CDR1 and CDR2 (LNHDA, SQIVND) derive from the germline V gene (reference sequence). At the junction V is shortened by 7 bases and J by 7 bases; bases outside the gene matches: 9. Including the terminal cysteine and phenylalanine, the CDR3 comprises 13 residues. Only CDR3 DNA remains: 39 bases, in frame from the first base. With respect to this clone: Its antigen specificity is not known. Base qualities are missing; no much larger clone stands one base away.

Broad study findings and their caveats: The quantity of clinical and demographic metadata differed by source and by participant and was supplied without curation.

TCRbeta CDR3 regions were amplified from genomic DNA using the immunoSEQ Assay, a bias-controlled multiplex PCR. The authors' analysis ran thus. The number of nucleated cells in each sample was estimated by amplification of reference gene primers within the assay. To quantify the absolute abundance of each unique TCRbeta CDR3 rearrangement, sequence reads were collapsed and filtered. For each sample, productive Simpson clonality was calculated as the square root of Simpson's diversity index over productive rearrangements. TCRdb provides this immuneACCESS table in a form limited to in-frame rearrangements. Some clones are lacking; in checked studies, under half of them reflect an unresolved V gene, and why the rest are absent is not known. From that table come the V and J calls and clone size; the DNA was used to work out D and trimming. The sample data list 200,000 or so clones, and about nine tenths of these were observed just once. The top ten constitute 5% to 6.5% of the sample.

Material: peripheral blood. The clonotype originates from an elderly man with acute or convalescent COVID-19. The chain is encoded by TRBV19 joined to TRBJ1-2; TRBD1 agrees with 7 junctional bases. The CDR3 protein: CASIQTGQGGYTF. The DNA is as follows: TGTGCCAGTATCCAGACAGGGCAAGGTGGCTACACCTTC.